The present entry profiles one T cell receptor beta chain with its context. Its antigen is still unknown. Trimming cost V 5 bases and J 11 bases, with 12 bases left between them. CDR1 and CDR2 from the germline V gene are KGHDR and SFDVKD. The CDR3 is 12 amino acids. This record belongs to a study of T cells in Graves' hyperthyroidism and ophthalmopathy. Looking at the study overall: Initial diagnosis, before any treatment, was when peripheral blood was collected.

Authors of the study amplified TCR beta CDR3 regions from RNA transcripts. When the TCR CDR3 underwent first-round RT-PCR, the HTBI primer set was used. TCRdb re-analysed the multiplex PCR reads in MiXCR, keeping a single row per CDR3 protein. The sample holds nearly 600,000 distinct CDR3 sequences, more than 11% seen once. Study-wide findings and caveats: By a 13 V-J model, ophthalmopathy was set apart from stable hyperthyroidism.

Hyperthyroidism in the patients, aged 18 to 65, was newly diagnosed and under 2 months in duration. Diagnosing involved the use of clinical symptoms, serum thyroxine and TRAb, thyroid ultrasound and orbital computed tomography. The chain combines TRBV24-1 with TRBJ2-1, with a tentative D call TRBD2 (6 bases). The material sequenced was blood. The clonotype comes from a young woman with Graves' hyperthyroidism that later progressed to Graves' ophthalmopathy. The CDR3 protein is CATSVRSGKQFF. The CDR3 DNA reads as TGTGCCACCAGTGTCCGTAGCGGTAAGCAGTTCTTC.